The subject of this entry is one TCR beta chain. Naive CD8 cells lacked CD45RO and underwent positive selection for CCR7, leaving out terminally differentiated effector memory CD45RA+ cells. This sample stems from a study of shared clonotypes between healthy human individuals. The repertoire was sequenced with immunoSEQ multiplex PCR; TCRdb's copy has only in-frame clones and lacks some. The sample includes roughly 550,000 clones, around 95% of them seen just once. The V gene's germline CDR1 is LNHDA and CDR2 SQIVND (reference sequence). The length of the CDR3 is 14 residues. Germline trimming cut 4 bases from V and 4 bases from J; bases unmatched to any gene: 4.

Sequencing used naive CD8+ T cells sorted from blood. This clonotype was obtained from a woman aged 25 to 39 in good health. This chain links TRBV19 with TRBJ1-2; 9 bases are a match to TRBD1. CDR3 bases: TGTGCCAGTAGTAACAGGGGGCCCGGCTATGGCTACACCTTC. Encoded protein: CASSNRGPGYGYTF. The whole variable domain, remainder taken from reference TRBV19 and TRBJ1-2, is DGGITQSPKYLFRKEGQNVTLSCEQNLNHDAMYWYRQDPGQGLRLIYYSQIVNDFQKGDIAEGYSVSREKKESFPLTVTSAQKNPTAFYLCASSNRGPGYGYTFGSGTRLTVV.